The 32 T cell receptor beta chains below come from one sample, sequenced in a study of human T cells and chemical hapten exposure. The time point here: patch test 1, 2 weeks after DPC sensitization. Described treatment: therapeutic diphenylcyclopropenone sensitization with weekly scalp DPC. TCRdb used MiXCR to reprocess the RACE reads, holding one entry per CDR3 protein. The sample lists approximately 70,000 distinct CDR3 sequences, approximately 9.8% occurring once. The source material was whole blood, sampled in connection with sensitization to the hapten diphenylcyclopropenone (DPC). The receptors were sampled from a woman aged 40 to 49 with alopecia areata. Some clones in this sample may be carry-over from other donors' samples.

CDR3 residues: CAISERGDPDTQYF. The CDR3 coding sequence is TGTGCCATCAGTGAACGAGGGGACCCAGATACGCAGTATTTT. The rearrangement joins TRBV10-3 to TRBJ2-3; D is possibly TRBD1 or TRBD2 (5 bases each). From germline, CDR1 is ENHRY and CDR2 SYGVKD. The V gene lost 3 bases and the J gene lost 4 bases, with 11 bases spanning the gap. This CDR3 is 14 amino acids long.

This clonotype has a count of ten or more. J is TRBJ1-1 and V is TRBV7-9; D ambiguous. V lost 4 bases, J lost 1 base, and 7 bases lay in between. The CDR3 runs to 13 residues. Per the germline V gene, CDR1 is SEHNR and CDR2 is FQNEAQ (reference sequence). The CDR3 sequence: CASSWDPNTEAFF. CDR3 coding DNA: TGTGCCAGCAGCTGGGATCCGAACACTGAAGCTTTCTTT.

V is TRBV7-9 and J is TRBJ1-1; D remains ambiguous. Germline V lookup: CDR1 SEHNR, CDR2 FQNEAQ (reference sequence). There are 13 residues in the CDR3. Trimming shortened V by 2 bases and J by 0 bases, and 4 bases separated the two germline ends. This CDR3 reads CASSLIVNTEAFF. The CDR3 nucleotides are TGTGCCAGCAGCTTAATCGTGAACACTGAAGCTTTCTTT.

This clonotype came up a few times. The rearrangement uses TRBV6-5 and TRBJ1-2; D call uncertain. Germline CDR1 is MNHEY and CDR2 is SVGAGI. The CDR3 length is 13 residues. Trimming took off 6 bases at V and 8 bases at J, with 16 bases between the two ends. This CDR3 reads CASSRYRVKGYTF. CDR3 in DNA: TGTGCCAGCAGCCGATACAGAGTAAAAGGCTACACCTTC.

This clonotype has at least ten counts. The chain employs TRBV3-1 and TRBJ1-1; 7 bases align to TRBD1. Trimming cost V 5 bases and J 10 bases; bases outside gene matches: 10. There are 13 residues in the CDR3. Germline V lookup: CDR1 LGHDT, CDR2 YNNKEL (reference sequence). Here the CDR3 DNA reads TGTGCCAGCAGCACACAGGGGAGTATAAGAGCTTTCTTT. Encoded protein: CASSTQGSIRAFF.

This chain joins TRBV20-1 and TRBJ1-1, with D hard to call. V was shortened by 4 bases and J by 4 bases, with 13 bases between the two germline ends. CDR3 length: 13 amino acids. Germline loops: CDR1 DFQATT, CDR2 SNEGSKA (reference sequence). CDR3 coding DNA: TGCAGTGCTATCTACGTCCGGGGCACTGAAGCTTTCTTT. Translating it yields CSAIYVRGTEAFF.

This clonotype was detected ten times or more. The chain is built from TRBV12-2 and TRBJ1-2; the table calls TRBD1, which could not be checked here. TRBV12-2 is listed as a pseudogene. The CDR3 is 18 amino acids. The CDR3 reads CASRFYLLRGTGAYGYTF. The CDR3 nucleotides are TGTGCAAGTCGCTTTTACCTTCTTAGGGGGACAGGGGCATATGGCTACACCTTC.

This sequence joins TRBV7-9 and TRBJ1-1, with D possibly matching TRBD1 (5 bases). In germline, CDR1 is SEHNR, CDR2 FQNEAQ (reference sequence). The CDR3 is made up of 15 amino acids. Trimming removed 6 bases at V and 1 base at J, with 15 bases between. CDR3 in amino acids: CASSRTGLGNTEAFF. The CDR3 DNA reads TGTGCCAGCAGTCGTACAGGTTTAGGGAACACTGAAGCTTTCTTT.

The chain uses TRBV20-1 and TRBJ2-1; TRBD1 matches 8 bases. The V segment lost 5 bases and the J segment 7 bases; nucleotides outside the gene matches: 16. The CDR3 has 16 residues. Germline CDR1 and CDR2: DFQATT and SNEGSKA (reference sequence). The CDR3 reads CSAENPTGGRWNEQFF. CDR3 sequence (DNA): TGCAGTGCTGAAAACCCTACAGGGGGAAGGTGGAATGAGCAGTTCTTC.

The sample holds a few counts of this clonotype. The rearrangement joins TRBV6-5 to TRBJ2-1; 8 positions agree with TRBD2. The CDR3 is 15 amino acids. Germline CDR1 reads MNHEY; CDR2 reads SVGAGI. V gave up 1 base and J gave up 5 bases; unmatched junction bases: 4. CDR3 in DNA: TGTGCCAGCAGTTACTTCCCCGGGGGGGACAATGAGCAGTTCTTC. It codes for CASSYFPGGDNEQFF.

This clonotype was seen many times. CDR3 bases: TGTGCCAGCAGCAAAGTTGGCAGTTTGGCGTATAGCAATCAGCCCCAGCATTTT. Translating gives CASSKVGSLAYSNQPQHF. This chain connects TRBV21-1 to TRBJ1-5. TRBV21-1 is marked as a pseudogene. CDR3 size: 18 residues.

Only a few counts were recorded for this clonotype. The J gene is TRBJ1-2, the V gene TRBV5-4; D call uncertain. The CDR3 runs to 15 residues. Germline V gives CDR1 SGHNT, CDR2 YYREEE (reference sequence). V dropped 0 bases and J dropped 0 bases, with 9 bases sitting between them. The CDR3 nucleotides are TGTGCCAGCAGCTTGGACAGCTTATCTAACTATGGCTACACCTTC. Translation gives CASSLDSLSNYGYTF.

This clonotype was detected ten times or more. The rearrangement links TRBV20-1 to TRBJ1-1, with D unresolved. This CDR3 has 13 amino acids. Germline V gene data show CDR1 as DFQATT and CDR2 as SNEGSKA (reference sequence). Trimming took off 0 bases at V and 11 bases at J, with 16 bases between the two ends. The chain's CDR3 is CSARDPGSLAAFF. CDR3 in DNA: TGCAGTGCTAGAGACCCGGGGTCGCTTGCTGCTTTCTTT.

With respect to this clonotype: It is unclear where the CDR3 begins or ends on the DNA, so no DNA is shown, and the CDR3 is as TCRdb lists it. The chain combines TRBV6-5 with TRBJ2-2; the DNA was not compared with TRBD1, the D call given in the table. Per the germline V gene, CDR1 is MNHEY and CDR2 is SVGAGI. The CDR3 comprises 17 residues, both ends counted. This CDR3 reads CASSSSRQGANTGELFF.

This clonotype has more than one count but fewer than ten. The V call is TRBV29-1, the J call TRBJ1-1; 7 bases fit TRBD1. The V gene's germline CDR1 is SQVTM and CDR2 ANQGSEA. J lost 10 bases, V lost 4 bases, and 9 bases had no gene match. The CDR3 sequence is 12 residues long. In nucleotides, the CDR3 is TGCAGCGTTGCCCTTGGAAACAGGGGAGCTTTCTTT. It yields the protein CSVALGNRGAFF.

This clonotype has ten or more counts. V and J are TRBV3-1 and TRBJ1-6; the D gene is possibly TRBD1 (5 bases). Trimming removed 0 bases at V and 16 bases at J, with 10 bases between. This CDR3 is built from 12 residues. CDR1 and CDR2 from the germline V gene are LGHDT and YNNKEL (reference sequence). The CDR3: CASSQDQTVLHF. The CDR3 DNA reads TGTGCCAGCAGCCAAGATCAGACAGTTCTCCACTTT.

This clonotype has at least ten counts. J is TRBJ2-7 and V is TRBV9; maybe TRBD2 (6 bases). Per the germline V gene, CDR1 is SGDLS and CDR2 is YYNGEE. This CDR3 spans 14 amino acids. The V end was cut by 2 bases, the J end by 2 bases, with 11 bases between. CDR3 nucleotide sequence: TGTGCCAGCAGCGTGGCGGGGTCGACCTACGAGCAGTACTTC. This sequence encodes CASSVAGSTYEQYF.

A few counts support this clonotype. J is TRBJ2-7 and V is TRBV29-1, with D unresolved. V was cut by 2 bases and J by 2 bases, with 7 bases left in between. Germline CDR1 is SQVTM and CDR2 is ANQGSEA. The CDR3 length is 12 residues. The CDR3 is CSVERRPYEQYF. In DNA form, the CDR3 reads TGCAGCGTTGAACGCAGGCCCTACGAGCAGTACTTC.

V is TRBV2 and J is TRBJ2-4, with unresolved D. Germline V lookup: CDR1 SNHLY, CDR2 FYNNEI. The CDR3 contains 12 residues. Trimming stripped 5 bases from V and 6 bases from J, with 8 bases between. The CDR3 nucleotides read TGTGCCAGCAGTCACGGACGAAACATTCAGTACTTC. It encodes CASSHGRNIQYF.

This clonotype was seen repeatedly, ten times or more. The CDR3: CATNNFYDTDTQYF. DNA for the CDR3: TGTGCCACCAATAATTTTTACGACACAGATACGCAGTATTTT. The V gene is TRBV15, the J gene TRBJ2-3; D remains unclear. The CDR3 length is 14 residues. Trimming left V 7 bases short and J 2 bases short, with 13 bases between. Germline V gene lookup returns CDR1 LNHNV and CDR2 YYDKDF (reference sequence).

This clonotype appeared many times. CDR3 region: CASSPGQVPYGYTF. In DNA form, the CDR3 reads TGTGCCAGCAGCCCTGGACAGGTGCCCTATGGCTACACCTTC. The V call is TRBV5-5, the J call TRBJ1-2; TRBD1 matches at 7 bases. The V and J ends lost 4 bases and 4 bases, in that order; junction bases with no gene match: 7. Per the germline V gene, CDR1 is SGHKS and CDR2 is YYEKEE (reference sequence). The CDR3 has 14 residues.

This clonotype showed up many times. This rearrangement joins TRBV11-2 to TRBJ2-4; no clear D gene. The V and J ends lost 4 bases and 6 bases respectively, with 7 bases between them. The germline CDR1 and CDR2 sequences are SGHAT and FQNNGV. CDR3 length: 12 residues. The CDR3 DNA sequence: TGTGCCAGCAGCTCTTCACGAAACATTCAGTACTTC. Translating gives CASSSSRNIQYF.

This clonotype was seen many times. The chain carries TRBV28 and TRBJ1-4; D is unresolved. The CDR3 is 14 residues long. Trimming shortened V by 5 bases and J by 0 bases, and 7 bases separated the two germline ends. Per germline, CDR1 MDHEN and CDR2 SYDVKM. The CDR3 region is CASSVFATNEKLFF. For the CDR3, the DNA is TGTGCCAGCAGTGTATTCGCAACTAATGAAAAACTGTTTTTT.

This clonotype was recorded many times. The chain carries TRBV7-9 and TRBJ2-1; D is unclear. The CDR3 runs 15 residues. Between the trimmed V and J ends, which lost 3 bases and 0 bases, there was a span of 9 bases. CDR1 and CDR2 (germline): SEHNR, FQNEAQ (reference sequence). The CDR3 loop reads CASSFRVSSYNEQFF. In nucleotides, the CDR3 is TGTGCCAGCAGCTTTCGGGTCAGCTCCTACAATGAGCAGTTCTTC. Drawing the rest from reference TRBV7-9 and TRBJ2-1, the complete variable domain is DTGVSQNPRHKITKRGQNVTFRCDPISEHNRLYWYRQTLGQGPEFLTYFQNEAQLEKSRLLSDRFSAERPKGSFSTLEIQRTEQGDSAMYLCASSFRVSSYNEQFFGPGTRLTVL.

This clonotype was picked up a small number of times. The genes are TRBV18 and TRBJ2-4; tentatively, D is TRBD2 (5 bases). The germline CDR1 and CDR2 sequences are KGHSH and LQKENI. This CDR3 comprises 15 residues. V lost 3 bases, J lost 5 bases, and 14 bases lay in between. The CDR3 protein is CASSPSPSGQNIQYF. The CDR3 DNA is TGTGCCAGCTCACCGAGTCCCAGCGGACAAAACATTCAGTACTTC.

The rearrangement uses TRBV6-2 or TRBV6-3 and TRBJ2-6, with D uncertain. Trimming took 8 bases from V and 0 from J, leaving 8 bases between them. The CDR3 contains 14 residues. Looked up from germline, CDR1 is MNHEY and CDR2 is SVGEGT. The CDR3 loop is CASRRNSGANVLTF. CDR3 nucleotides: TGTGCCAGCCGGCGGAACTCTGGGGCCAACGTCCTGACTTTC.

This clonotype was observed many times. The J gene is TRBJ2-3, the V gene TRBV5-6; a weak D match, TRBD1 (6 bases). Trimming stripped 6 bases from V and 8 bases from J, with 16 bases between. The germline V gene encodes CDR1 SGHDT and CDR2 YYEEEE. This CDR3 has 13 amino acids. Here the CDR3 DNA reads TGTGCCAGCAACGTCGTCGCCAGGGGTACGCAGTATTTT. This translates into CASNVVARGTQYF.

This clonotype was found many times. The rearrangement links TRBV7-2 to TRBJ2-3, with D possibly TRBD2 on 7 matching bases. V was pared by 5 bases and J by 8 bases, with 20 bases between. This CDR3 has 15 residues. Germline V lookup: CDR1 SGHTA, CDR2 FQGNSA. DNA for the CDR3: TGTGCCAGCAGCACCCAGGGTAGGGGGGGAGTTACGCAGTATTTT. Amino acids: CASSTQGRGGVTQYF.

The chain recombines TRBV5-4 with TRBJ2-3; the D gene is possibly TRBD2 (5 bases). The germline gives CDR1 SGHNT, CDR2 YYREEE (reference sequence). V gave up 3 bases and J gave up 2 bases, with 13 bases separating them. CDR3 length equals 15 residues. The CDR3 sequence: CASSYGRTYTDTQYF. For the CDR3, the DNA is TGTGCCAGCAGCTATGGACGGACTTACACAGATACGCAGTATTTT.

This clonotype was detected a few times. V usage is TRBV6-5 and J usage is TRBJ1-2; tentative D call: TRBD1 (5 bases). This CDR3 spans 14 amino acids. Trimming removed 6 bases at V and 5 bases at J, with 16 bases between. CDR1 and CDR2 (germline): MNHEY, SVGAGI. This chain's CDR3 is CASSPAGGWYGYTF. CDR3 DNA sequence: TGTGCCAGCAGCCCCGCGGGGGGTTGGTATGGCTACACCTTC.

This clonotype was detected ten times or more. This chain links TRBV20-1 with TRBJ2-3, with D perhaps matching TRBD1 (6 bases). Germline-derived CDR1 and CDR2 are DFQATT and SNEGSKA (reference sequence). CDR3 size: 15 residues. V was trimmed by 0 bases and J by 6 bases, leaving 16 bases between them. The CDR3 bases are TGCAGTGCTAGAGATACTTACAGGGATATGGATACGCAGTATTTT. Its translation is CSARDTYRDMDTQYF.

The gene calls are TRBV5-5 and TRBJ1-5, with D unresolved. V was clipped by 0 bases and J by 0 bases, with 10 bases between them. CDR3 length: 16 residues. CDR1 is SGHKS and CDR2 is YYEKEE in the germline V gene (reference sequence). The CDR3 nucleotides are TGTGCCAGCAGCTTGGAATGGGGAAATAGCAATCAGCCCCAGCATTTT. It yields the protein CASSLEWGNSNQPQHF.